Presented here are 30 T cell receptor beta chains from one specimen sequenced in a study of T cells in Graves' hyperthyroidism and ophthalmopathy. TCR beta CDR3 region amplification was performed from RNA transcripts. TCR CDR3 regions were first amplified by RT-PCR with HTBI primers. TCRdb re-analysed the multiplex PCR reads in MiXCR, keeping a single row per CDR3 protein. The sample includes some 250,000 distinct CDR3 sequences, more than 12% of them seen just once. Sequenced: blood. The receptor set was obtained from a woman in her thirties or forties with Graves' hyperthyroidism that later progressed to Graves' ophthalmopathy.

In its sample, this clonotype was seen many times. This chain uses TRBV2 with TRBJ2-7; 7 positions match TRBD1. The CDR3 is 15 amino acids. Germline V gene lookup returns CDR1 SNHLY and CDR2 FYNNEI. The trim removed 2 bases at V and 0 bases at J, leaving 4 bases unmatched. CDR3 protein: CASSEPGGSSYEQYF. CDR3 coding DNA: TGTGCCAGCAGTGAACCAGGGGGTAGCTCCTACGAGCAGTACTTC.

This clonotype has more than one count but fewer than ten. The rearrangement uses TRBV4-2 and TRBJ1-4; the D is unclear. V was clipped by 1 base and J by 8 bases, with 11 bases between them. Germline V CDR1 and CDR2: LGHNA, YNFKEQ. This CDR3 contains 14 residues. This chain's CDR3 is CASSQVGYEEKLFF. Here the CDR3 DNA reads TGTGCCAGCAGCCAAGTTGGGTATGAGGAAAAACTGTTTTTT.

Many counts were recorded for this clonotype. V gene TRBV20-1 combines with J gene TRBJ2-1; 7 bases match TRBD2. J gave up 5 bases and V 6 bases, and 10 bases lay outside the gene matches. The CDR3 is made up of 14 amino acids. Per the germline V gene, CDR1 is DFQATT and CDR2 is SNEGSKA (reference sequence). Here the CDR3 DNA reads TGCAGTGCGGGGAGGGACGCAGCAAACAATGAGCAGTTCTTC. It encodes CSAGRDAANNEQFF.

The sample holds many counts of this clonotype. V and J are TRBV6-4 and TRBJ1-6; tentative D call: TRBD1 (5 bases). This CDR3 spans 15 amino acids. Deletions cut 6 bases from V and 0 bases from J, with 9 bases between. Germline CDR1 and CDR2: MRHNA and SNTAGT. The CDR3 region is CASRRGSSYNSPLHF. CDR3 sequence (DNA): TGTGCCAGCAGGAGGGGTAGCTCCTATAATTCACCCCTCCACTTT.

The chain uses TRBV11-3 and TRBJ2-3; D gene uncertain. CDR3 length equals 14 residues. V was shortened by 3 bases and J by 6 bases, with 13 bases between the two germline ends. Germline V gene lookup returns CDR1 SGHNT and CDR2 YENEEA. The CDR3 loop reads CASSFHPLGDTQYF. DNA of the CDR3: TGTGCCAGCAGCTTTCACCCCCTTGGGGATACGCAGTATTTT.

This clonotype was seen many times. The chain joins TRBV6-1 to TRBJ2-3; D perhaps matches TRBD2 (5 bases). Germline-derived CDR1 and CDR2 are MNHNS and SASEGT. V gave up 8 bases and J gave up 4 bases, with 16 bases separating them. The CDR3 totals 14 residues. CDR3 nucleotides: TGTGCCAGCGCGGAGGCGGGTACAGCAGATACGCAGTATTTT. This gives the protein CASAEAGTADTQYF.

With regard to this clonotype: Sequence at one end of the junction differs from germline and may be a read error. J is TRBJ2-3 and V is TRBV25-1; 10 positions agree with TRBD2. Germline V CDR1 and CDR2: MGHDK, SYGVNS. The CDR3 has 16 amino acids. CDR3 DNA sequence: TGTGCCAGCAGTGATTCTAGCGGGAGTGGCACAGATGCGCAGTATTTT. This translates into CASSDSSGSGTDAQYF.

Only a few counts were recorded for this clonotype. The junction and the germline gene differ at one end; a read error may be behind it. V and J are TRBV6-1 and TRBJ2-1; D may be TRBD2 (5 bases). CDR1 and CDR2 from the germline V gene are MNHNS and SASEGT. The CDR3 is 16 amino acids. The CDR3 nucleotides read TGTGCCAGCGCGCTTACTTCGGAACGGAGGTACAATGGGCAGTTCTTC. Encoded protein: CASALTSERRYNGQFF.

V is TRBV6-1 and J is TRBJ1-1; D is uncertain. Deletions cut 1 base from V and 5 bases from J, with 17 bases between. Germline V gene data show CDR1 as MNHNS and CDR2 as SASEGT. The length of the CDR3 is 16 residues. Here the CDR3 reads CASSEVAGPGQTEAFF. Written as DNA, the CDR3 is TGTGCCAGCAGTGAAGTCGCCGGACCCGGCCAGACTGAAGCTTTCTTT.

This clonotype was detected many times. The J gene is TRBJ1-5, the V gene TRBV4-1, with 9 bases identical to TRBD1. The junction had 5 bases not matched to a gene; V was cut back by 2 bases and J by 3 bases. From germline, CDR1 is MGHRA and CDR2 YSYEKL. The CDR3 is 16 amino acids. CDR3 DNA: TGCGCCAGCAGCCAACCCAGGACAGGGGACAATCAGCCCCAGCATTTT. Protein product: CASSQPRTGDNQPQHF.

This clonotype was seen many times. This chain uses TRBV11-1 with TRBJ2-1; no definite D call. This CDR3 has 15 amino acids. V lost 5 bases, J lost 0 bases, and 11 bases lay in between. The germline CDR1 and CDR2 sequences are SGHAT and FQDESV (reference sequence). In nucleotides, the CDR3 is TGTGCCAGCAGCCCCTGGATAAGCTCCTACAATGAGCAGTTCTTC. Translation: CASSPWISSYNEQFF.

In this sample, this clonotype turned up a few times. A single base separates this from a much larger clone, so it may be a read error. This chain connects TRBV28 to TRBJ2-7; maybe TRBD2 (6 bases). From germline, CDR1 is MDHEN and CDR2 SYDVKM. The CDR3 is 14 amino acids. The V end was cut by 6 bases, the J end by 4 bases, with 16 bases between. Here the CDR3 DNA reads TGTGCCAGCAGCCGTGGGGCGCGGGGTTACGAGCAGTACTTC. Amino acid sequence: CASSRGARGYEQYF.

This clonotype was seen at least ten times. V gene TRBV7-8 combines with J gene TRBJ2-2; unclear D gene. V was pared by 2 bases and J by 7 bases, with 8 bases between. This CDR3 has 13 amino acids. Germline lookup yields CDR1 SGHVS and CDR2 FQNEAQ. The CDR3 nucleotides are TGTGCCAGCAGCTTAAACAGACTCGGGGAGCTGTTTTTT. Translated: CASSLNRLGELFF.

This clonotype was picked up a small number of times. This chain uses TRBV7-2 with TRBJ2-2, with 8 nucleotides matching TRBD2. With V trimmed by 4 bases and J by 6 bases, 13 bases remained unmatched. The CDR3 loop spans 17 amino acids. Germline V CDR1 and CDR2: SGHTA, FQGNSA. The CDR3 loop reads CASSSHPGGEGAGELFF. The CDR3, as DNA: TGTGCCAGCAGCTCCCACCCCGGGGGGGAGGGAGCCGGGGAGCTGTTTTTT.

There are many counts of this clonotype. V usage is TRBV4-1 and J usage is TRBJ1-6; 10 bases agree with TRBD1. The germline V gene encodes CDR1 MGHRA and CDR2 YSYEKL. Germline trimming cut 4 bases from V and 7 bases from J; bases unmatched to any gene: 13. The CDR3 runs 18 residues. The CDR3 nucleotides read TGCGCCAGCAGCCCGGACCCCGACAGGGGGCTAGCCAATTCACCCCTCCACTTT. Translated, it gives CASSPDPDRGLANSPLHF.

In its sample, this clonotype was seen many times. The rearrangement joins TRBV11-2 to TRBJ1-1; D not certain. The germline V gene encodes CDR1 SGHAT and CDR2 FQNNGV. Trimming shortened V by 0 bases and J by 3 bases, and 14 bases separated the two germline ends. The CDR3 contains 16 residues. The CDR3 is CASSLEWVGWDTEAFF. The CDR3 coding sequence is TGTGCCAGCAGCTTAGAGTGGGTGGGCTGGGACACTGAAGCTTTCTTT.

This clonotype has ten or more counts. The chain employs TRBV6-1 and TRBJ2-1, with 9 bases fitting TRBD1. CDR1 and CDR2 from the germline V gene are MNHNS and SASEGT. The V segment lost 5 bases and the J segment 9 bases; nucleotides outside the gene matches: 14. CDR3 length equals 16 residues. The CDR3 DNA sequence: TGTGCCAGCAGTTTGGCCGGGACAGGGCTTCGCGCTGAGCAGTTCTTC. Translating it yields CASSLAGTGLRAEQFF.

This clonotype was seen many times. V gene TRBV3-1 combines with J gene TRBJ2-1, with 13 bases fitting TRBD2. The V gene end was trimmed by 4 bases and the J gene end by 8 bases; junction bases not matched to a gene: 8. The CDR3 is made up of 16 amino acids. Germline V gene lookup returns CDR1 LGHDT and CDR2 YNNKEL (reference sequence). The CDR3 sequence: CASSLRTSGSGHEQFF. DNA for the CDR3: TGTGCCAGCAGCCTGCGGACTAGCGGGAGTGGACATGAGCAGTTCTTC.

This clonotype was picked up many times. V gene TRBV28 combines with J gene TRBJ1-6, with a possible D match to TRBD1 (5 bases). The CDR3 runs to 16 residues. Trimming cost V 7 bases and J 0 bases, with 13 bases left between them. CDR1 is MDHEN and CDR2 is SYDVKM in the germline V gene. The CDR3 protein is CASNNGGSSYNSPLHF. CDR3 nucleotides: TGTGCCAGCAACAATGGGGGGAGCTCCTATAATTCACCCCTCCACTTT.

This clonotype was recorded many times. The V call is TRBV6-5, the J call TRBJ2-7; a possible D gene is TRBD2 (5 bases). CDR3 length: 16 amino acids. Germline assignment: CDR1 MNHEY and CDR2 SVGAGI. With 0 bases removed from V and 0 bases from J, the gap between germline ends came to 12 bases. The CDR3 spells CASSYSQDFFSYEQYF. CDR3 DNA: TGTGCCAGCAGTTACTCCCAGGACTTCTTCTCCTACGAGCAGTACTTC.

This clonotype showed up just a few times. DNA of the CDR3: TGCAGTGCTAGAGAATTCGGGGGTTTCAAAAACATTCAGTACTTC. Translated, it gives CSAREFGGFKNIQYF. The chain joins TRBV20-1 to TRBJ2-4, with D perhaps TRBD2 (6 bases). V shed 0 bases and J shed 3 bases, with 12 bases lying between them. Germline loops: CDR1 DFQATT, CDR2 SNEGSKA (reference sequence). CDR3 length: 15 residues.

This clonotype was recorded at least ten times. This chain links TRBV28 with TRBJ2-7; D call uncertain. V gave up 5 bases and J gave up 0 bases, with 8 bases separating them. The CDR3 runs 13 residues. The germline CDR1 and CDR2 sequences are MDHEN and SYDVKM. CDR3 in amino acids: CASSTAGSYEQYF. CDR3 DNA: TGTGCCAGCAGTACAGCAGGCTCCTACGAGCAGTACTTC.

V gene TRBV20-1 combines with J gene TRBJ1-5, with D possibly TRBD1 on 5 matching bases. Trimming removed 3 bases from V and 1 base from J, with 10 bases in between. Germline CDR1 and CDR2: DFQATT and SNEGSKA (reference sequence). This CDR3 is built from 14 residues. In DNA form, the CDR3 reads TGCAGTGCTAGCCCCGGGGCGAGCAATCAGCCCCAGCATTTT. It codes for CSASPGASNQPQHF.

This clonotype was seen many times. The chain is built from TRBV5-5 and TRBJ2-3, with D perhaps matching TRBD2 (6 bases). There are 16 residues in the CDR3. The germline CDR1 and CDR2 sequences are SGHKS and YYEKEE (reference sequence). Trimming took off 0 bases at V and 0 bases at J, with 11 bases between the two ends. CDR3 protein: CASSLELRGSTDTQYF. In DNA form, the CDR3 reads TGTGCCAGCAGCTTGGAGTTGCGGGGTAGCACAGATACGCAGTATTTT.

The V and J genes are TRBV5-1 and TRBJ1-1; D is unresolved. This CDR3 is built from 13 residues. Trimming cost V 3 bases and J 3 bases, with 9 bases left between them. The germline gives CDR1 SGHRS, CDR2 YFSETQ. CDR3 sequence reads: CASSWSTDTEAFF. Here the CDR3 DNA reads TGCGCCAGCAGCTGGAGCACAGACACTGAAGCTTTCTTT.

The table lists this clonotype with many counts. J is TRBJ1-6 and V is TRBV6-1; D not certain. This CDR3 is built from 14 residues. Germline V CDR1 and CDR2: MNHNS, SASEGT. V was pared by 9 bases and J by 4 bases, with 13 bases between. The DNA of the CDR3 is TGTGCCAGTTCTCTGACGGGGTATAATTCACCCCTCCACTTT. This encodes CASSLTGYNSPLHF.

At least ten counts were recorded for this clonotype. The genes are TRBV28 and TRBJ2-3; 13 bases line up with TRBD2. There are 15 residues in the CDR3. Germline V lookup: CDR1 MDHEN, CDR2 SYDVKM. V lost 6 bases and J lost 0; bases outside the gene matches: 0. The DNA of the CDR3 is TGTGCCAGCAGACTAGCGGGAGGGAGCACAGATACGCAGTATTTT. Amino acid sequence: CASRLAGGSTDTQYF.

This clonotype was seen repeatedly, ten times or more. J is TRBJ2-2 and V is TRBV12-3 or TRBV12-4; TRBD2 matches at 8 bases. The CDR3 length is 16 residues. V trimming: 1 base; J trimming: 0 bases; junction bases outside the gene matches: 1. The CDR3, as DNA: TGTGCCAGCAGTTTAGTTAGCGGGACGAACACCGGGGAGCTGTTTTTT. It codes for CASSLVSGTNTGELFF.

The chain carries TRBV20-1 and TRBJ2-3, with 9 bases lining up with TRBD2. Germline loops: CDR1 DFQATT, CDR2 SNEGSKA (reference sequence). CDR3 length: 13 residues. The V gene end was trimmed by 7 bases and the J gene end by 4 bases; junction bases not matched to a gene: 6. CDR3 DNA sequence: TGCAGTGTAGTCCAGCGGGAGGCAGATACGCAGTATTTT. Encoded protein: CSVVQREADTQYF.

This clonotype has ten or more counts. The rearrangement links TRBV7-9 to TRBJ2-7; 13 bases align to TRBD2. J gave up 7 bases and V 5 bases, and 14 bases lay outside the gene matches. The CDR3 totals 17 residues. Germline assignment: CDR1 SEHNR and CDR2 FQNEAQ (reference sequence). The DNA of the CDR3 is TGTGCCAGCAGCCCCCGACTAGCGGGAGGACCTCTGGGGGAGCAGTACTTC. This translates into CASSPRLAGGPLGEQYF.